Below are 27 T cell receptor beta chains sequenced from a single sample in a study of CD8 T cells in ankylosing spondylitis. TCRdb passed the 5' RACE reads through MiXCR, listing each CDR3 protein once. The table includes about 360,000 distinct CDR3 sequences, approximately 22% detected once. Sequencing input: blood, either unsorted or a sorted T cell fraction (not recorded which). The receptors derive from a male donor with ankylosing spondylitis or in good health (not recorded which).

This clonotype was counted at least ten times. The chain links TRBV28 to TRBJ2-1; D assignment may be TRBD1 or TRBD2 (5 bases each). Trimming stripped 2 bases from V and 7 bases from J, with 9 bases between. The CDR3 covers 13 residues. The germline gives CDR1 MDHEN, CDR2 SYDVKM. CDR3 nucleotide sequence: TGTGCCAGCAGTTTAGGGGCGGGTAATGAGCAGTTCTTC. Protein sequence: CASSLGAGNEQFF.

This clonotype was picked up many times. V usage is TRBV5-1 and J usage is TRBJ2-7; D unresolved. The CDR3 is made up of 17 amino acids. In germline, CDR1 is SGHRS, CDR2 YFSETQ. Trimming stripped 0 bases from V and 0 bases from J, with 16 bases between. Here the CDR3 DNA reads TGCGCCAGCAGCTTGGCCGGTGGGAACTTGGGCTCCTACGAGCAGTACTTC. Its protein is CASSLAGGNLGSYEQYF.

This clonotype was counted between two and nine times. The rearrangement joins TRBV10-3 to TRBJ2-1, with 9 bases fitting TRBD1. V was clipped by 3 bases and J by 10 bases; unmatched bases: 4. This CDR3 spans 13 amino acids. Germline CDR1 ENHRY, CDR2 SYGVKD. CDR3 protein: CAISEGTGQEQFF. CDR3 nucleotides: TGTGCCATCAGTGAAGGGACAGGGCAAGAGCAGTTCTTC.

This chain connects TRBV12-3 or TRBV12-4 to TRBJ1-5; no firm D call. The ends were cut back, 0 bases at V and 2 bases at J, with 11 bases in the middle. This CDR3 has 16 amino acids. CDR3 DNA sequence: TGTGCCAGCAGTTTAGCGCGTGGTTCGGGCAATCAGCCCCAGCATTTT. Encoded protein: CASSLARGSGNQPQHF.

CDR3 protein: CASRPTTGVQYF. As DNA, the CDR3 is TGTGCCAGCAGACCAACCACAGGGGTGCAGTACTTC. The V gene is TRBV7-9, the J gene TRBJ2-7, with TRBD1 matching 7 bases. In germline, CDR1 is SEHNR, CDR2 FQNEAQ (reference sequence). V lost 6 bases, J lost 9 bases, and 8 bases stayed unmatched. The CDR3 contains 12 residues.

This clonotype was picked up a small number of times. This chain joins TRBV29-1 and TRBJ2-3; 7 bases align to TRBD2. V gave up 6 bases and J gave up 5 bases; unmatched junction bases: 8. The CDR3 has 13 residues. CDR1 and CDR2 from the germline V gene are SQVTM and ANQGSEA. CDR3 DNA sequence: TGCAGCGTGCGGGGGTTAGGAGGAGATACGCAGTATTTT. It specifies CSVRGLGGDTQYF.

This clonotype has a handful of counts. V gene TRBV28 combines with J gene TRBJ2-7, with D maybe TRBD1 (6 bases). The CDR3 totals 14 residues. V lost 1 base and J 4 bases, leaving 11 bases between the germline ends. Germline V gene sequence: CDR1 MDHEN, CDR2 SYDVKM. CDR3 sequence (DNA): TGTGCCAGCAGTTTATCGGGCAGGGGTTACGAGCAGTACTTC. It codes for CASSLSGRGYEQYF. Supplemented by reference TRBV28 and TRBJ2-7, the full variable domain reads DVKVTQSSRYLVKRTGEKVFLECVQDMDHENMFWYRQDPGLGLRLIYFSYDVKMKEKGDIPEGYSVSREKKERFSLILESASTNQTSMYLCASSLSGRGYEQYFGPGTRLTVT.

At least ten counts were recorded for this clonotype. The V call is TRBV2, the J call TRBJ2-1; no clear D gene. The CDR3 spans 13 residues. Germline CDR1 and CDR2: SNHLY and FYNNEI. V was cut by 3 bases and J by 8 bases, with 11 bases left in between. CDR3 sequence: CASSESGPDEQFF. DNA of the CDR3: TGTGCCAGCAGTGAGAGTGGCCCAGATGAGCAGTTCTTC.

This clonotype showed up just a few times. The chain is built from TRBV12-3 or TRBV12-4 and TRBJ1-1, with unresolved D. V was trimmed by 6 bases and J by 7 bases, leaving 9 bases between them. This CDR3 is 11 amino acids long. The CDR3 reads CASSQPYEAFF. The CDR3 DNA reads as TGTGCCAGCAGCCAGCCCTATGAAGCTTTCTTT.

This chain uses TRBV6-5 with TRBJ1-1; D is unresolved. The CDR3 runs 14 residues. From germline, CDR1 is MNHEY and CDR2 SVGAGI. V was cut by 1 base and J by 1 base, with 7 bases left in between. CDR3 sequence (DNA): TGTGCCAGCAGTTACTTCTCTTCGAACACTGAAGCTTTCTTT. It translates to CASSYFSSNTEAFF.

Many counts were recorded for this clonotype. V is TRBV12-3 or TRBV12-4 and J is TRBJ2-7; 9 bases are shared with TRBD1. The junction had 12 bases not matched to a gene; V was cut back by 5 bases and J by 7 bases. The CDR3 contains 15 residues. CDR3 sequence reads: CASSPRQGGSQEQYF. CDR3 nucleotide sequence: TGTGCCAGCAGTCCCCGACAGGGGGGATCTCAGGAGCAGTACTTC.

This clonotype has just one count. This CDR3 reads CASSQDLSPTQYF. As DNA, the CDR3 is TGCGCCAGCAGCCAAGATCTTTCCCCTACGCAGTATTTT. The V gene is TRBV4-1, the J gene TRBJ2-3, with unresolved D. Trimming pared 0 bases from V and 8 bases from J, leaving 9 bases between. The CDR3 spans 13 residues. The germline CDR1 and CDR2 sequences are MGHRA and YSYEKL.

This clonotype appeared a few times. The DNA for the CDR3 is TGCAGCGTCTATCTGGGTTACAATGAGCAGTTCTTC. Translated: CSVYLGYNEQFF. This chain links TRBV29-1 with TRBJ2-1; D is unresolved. The length of the CDR3 is 12 residues. The V end lost 6 bases, the J end lost 4 bases, and 10 bases lay between the germline ends. CDR1 and CDR2 from the germline V gene are SQVTM and ANQGSEA.

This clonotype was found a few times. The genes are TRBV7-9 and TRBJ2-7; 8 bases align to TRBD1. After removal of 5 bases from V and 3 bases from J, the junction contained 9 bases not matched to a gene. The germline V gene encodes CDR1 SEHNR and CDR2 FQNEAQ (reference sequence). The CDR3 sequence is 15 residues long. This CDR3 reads CASSHAGQGSYEQYF. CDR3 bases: TGTGCCAGCAGCCATGCCGGACAGGGTAGCTACGAGCAGTACTTC.

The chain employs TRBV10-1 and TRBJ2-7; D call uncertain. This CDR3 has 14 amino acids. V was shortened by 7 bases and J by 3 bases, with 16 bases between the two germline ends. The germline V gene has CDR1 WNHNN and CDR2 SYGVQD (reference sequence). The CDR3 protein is CASIVVGIIYEQYF. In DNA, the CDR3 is TGCGCCAGCATAGTTGTCGGTATTATCTACGAGCAGTACTTC.

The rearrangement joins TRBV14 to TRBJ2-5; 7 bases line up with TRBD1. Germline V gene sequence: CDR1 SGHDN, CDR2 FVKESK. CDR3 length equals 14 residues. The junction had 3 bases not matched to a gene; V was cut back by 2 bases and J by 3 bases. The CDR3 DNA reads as TGTGCCAGCAGCCAAACCGGGACAGAAGAGACCCAGTACTTC. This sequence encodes CASSQTGTEETQYF.

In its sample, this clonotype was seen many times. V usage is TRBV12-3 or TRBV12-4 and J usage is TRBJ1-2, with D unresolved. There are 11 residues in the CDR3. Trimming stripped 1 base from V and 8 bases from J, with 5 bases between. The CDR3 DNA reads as TGTGCCAGCAGTTTAGGGCCAGGCTACACCTTC. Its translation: CASSLGPGYTF.

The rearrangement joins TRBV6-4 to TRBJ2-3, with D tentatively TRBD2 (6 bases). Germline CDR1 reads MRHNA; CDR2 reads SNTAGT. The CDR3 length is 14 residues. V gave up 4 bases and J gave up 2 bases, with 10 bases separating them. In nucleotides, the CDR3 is TGTGCCAGCAGTGCTAGCGCCTTCACAGATACGCAGTATTTT. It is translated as CASSASAFTDTQYF.

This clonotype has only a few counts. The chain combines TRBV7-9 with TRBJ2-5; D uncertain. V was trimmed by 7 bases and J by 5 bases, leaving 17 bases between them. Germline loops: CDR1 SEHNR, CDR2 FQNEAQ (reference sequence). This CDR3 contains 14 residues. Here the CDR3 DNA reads TGTGCCAGCACTGGTTCCTACTCGAGGGAGACCCAGTACTTC. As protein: CASTGSYSRETQYF.

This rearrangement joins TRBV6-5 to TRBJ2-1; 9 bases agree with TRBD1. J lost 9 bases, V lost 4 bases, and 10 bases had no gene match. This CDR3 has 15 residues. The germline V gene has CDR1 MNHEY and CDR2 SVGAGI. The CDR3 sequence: CASSFDGTGNSEQFF. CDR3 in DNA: TGTGCCAGCAGTTTTGACGGGACAGGGAATAGTGAGCAGTTCTTC.

The CDR3 loop reads CASSLLYPVTGTYNEQFF. In DNA form, the CDR3 reads TGCGCCAGCAGCCTCCTCTATCCGGTCACAGGAACCTACAATGAGCAGTTCTTC. The genes are TRBV4-1 and TRBJ2-1, with a possible D match to TRBD1 (5 bases). V gave up 4 bases and J gave up 2 bases, with 21 bases separating them. Germline V gene lookup returns CDR1 MGHRA and CDR2 YSYEKL. This CDR3 comprises 18 residues.

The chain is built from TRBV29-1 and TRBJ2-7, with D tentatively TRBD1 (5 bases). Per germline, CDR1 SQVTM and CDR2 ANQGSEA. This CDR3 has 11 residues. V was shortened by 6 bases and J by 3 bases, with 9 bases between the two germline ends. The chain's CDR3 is CSVGLGYEQYF. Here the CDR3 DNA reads TGCAGCGTGGGGCTGGGCTACGAGCAGTACTTC.

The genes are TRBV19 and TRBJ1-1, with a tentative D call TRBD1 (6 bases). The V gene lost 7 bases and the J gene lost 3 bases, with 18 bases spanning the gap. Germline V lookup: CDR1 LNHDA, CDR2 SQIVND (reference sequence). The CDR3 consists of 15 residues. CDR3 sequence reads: CASTSLSGAYTEAFF. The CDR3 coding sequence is TGTGCCAGTACCTCCTTGTCGGGGGCCTACACTGAAGCTTTCTTT.

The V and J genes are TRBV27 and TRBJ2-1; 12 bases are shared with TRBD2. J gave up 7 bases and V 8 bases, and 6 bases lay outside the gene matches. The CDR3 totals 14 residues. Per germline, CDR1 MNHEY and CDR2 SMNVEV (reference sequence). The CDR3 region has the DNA TGTGCCAGCCGACTAGCGGGGGTGGGGAATGAGCAGTTCTTC. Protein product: CASRLAGVGNEQFF.

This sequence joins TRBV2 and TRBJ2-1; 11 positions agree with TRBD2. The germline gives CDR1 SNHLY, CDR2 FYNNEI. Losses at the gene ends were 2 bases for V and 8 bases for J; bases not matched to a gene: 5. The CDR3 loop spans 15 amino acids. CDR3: CASSERTSGWDEQFF. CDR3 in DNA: TGTGCCAGCAGTGAACGGACTAGCGGGTGGGATGAGCAGTTCTTC.

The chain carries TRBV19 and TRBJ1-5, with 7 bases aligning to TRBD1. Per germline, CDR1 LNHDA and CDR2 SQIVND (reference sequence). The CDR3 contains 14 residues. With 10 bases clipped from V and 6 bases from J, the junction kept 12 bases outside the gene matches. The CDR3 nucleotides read TGTGCCACCGCGACAGGGCTCGGGGGTCAGCCCCAGCATTTT. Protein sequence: CATATGLGGQPQHF. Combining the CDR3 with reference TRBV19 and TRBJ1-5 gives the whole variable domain DGGITQSPKYLFRKEGQNVTLSCEQNLNHDAMYWYRQDPGQGLRLIYYSQIVNDFQKGDIAEGYSVSREKKESFPLTVTSAQKNPTAFYLCATATGLGGQPQHFGDGTRLSIL.

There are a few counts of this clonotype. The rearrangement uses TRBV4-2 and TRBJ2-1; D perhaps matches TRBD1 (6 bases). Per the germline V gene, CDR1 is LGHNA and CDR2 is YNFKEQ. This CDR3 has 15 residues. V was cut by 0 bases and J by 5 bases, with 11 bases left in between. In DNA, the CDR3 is TGTGCCAGCAGCCAAGATCCCCACAGGGACAATGAGCAGTTCTTC. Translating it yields CASSQDPHRDNEQFF.